The rows below give T cell receptor beta chains drawn from one sample of a study of T cell responses to AZD1222 COVID-19 vaccine. The method was immunoSEQ multiplex PCR; TCRdb's version includes in-frame clones alone and lacks a portion of them. The sample lists fewer than 130,000 clones; 94% were seen once. The sample consisted of peripheral blood, taken 28 days after the second AZD1222 dose. The receptors were gathered from an adult who received the AZD1222 COVID-19 vaccine. The CDR3 runs from the conserved cysteine through the conserved F or W. Each record gives: V gene, CDR3 length, CDR3 protein.

v_gene: TRBV6-5; len: 15; CDR3aa: CASTSWDRNTGELFF
v_gene: TRBV11-2; len: 16; CDR3aa: CASSLAGGRSGNTIYF
v_gene: TRBV5-6; len: 13; CDR3aa: CASSLALKGEAFF
v_gene: TRBV5-1; len: 15; CDR3aa: CASSLDSETNYGYTF
v_gene: TRBV7-9; len: 12; CDR3aa: CASSLVTEKLFF
v_gene: TRBV18; len: 14; CDR3aa: CASVSVRANYGYTF
v_gene: TRBV25-1; len: 11; CDR3aa: CASSEWGGYTF
v_gene: TRBV10-2; len: 12; CDR3aa: CASSAGPEGYTF
v_gene: TRBV5-6; len: 14; CDR3aa: CASSLGQGAVTQYF
v_gene: TRBV30; len: 11; CDR3aa: CAWSVAYEQYF
v_gene: TRBV6-5; len: 15; CDR3aa: CASSYSGTANYGYTF
v_gene: TRBV19; len: 15; CDR3aa: CASRPRFSDNEKLFF
v_gene: TRBV3-1/TRBV3-2; len: 13; CDR3aa: CASSQVDRTEAFF